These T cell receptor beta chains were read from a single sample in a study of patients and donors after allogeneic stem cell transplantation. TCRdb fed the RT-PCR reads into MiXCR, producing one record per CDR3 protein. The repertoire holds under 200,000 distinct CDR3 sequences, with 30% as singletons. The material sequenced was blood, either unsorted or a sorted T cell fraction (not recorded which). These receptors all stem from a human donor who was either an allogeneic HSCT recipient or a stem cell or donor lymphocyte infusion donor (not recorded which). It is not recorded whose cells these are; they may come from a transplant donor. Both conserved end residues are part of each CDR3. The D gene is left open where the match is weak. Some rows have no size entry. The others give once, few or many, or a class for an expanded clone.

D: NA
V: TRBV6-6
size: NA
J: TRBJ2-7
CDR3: CASSYLPDVGLYEQYF
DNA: TGTGCCAGCAGTTACCTACCAGACGTGGGGCTCTACGAGCAGTACTTC

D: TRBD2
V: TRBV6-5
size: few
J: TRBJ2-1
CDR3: CASSYLGLAGAQFYNEQFF
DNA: TGTGCCAGCAGTTACTTGGGACTAGCGGGAGCACAGTTCTACAATGAGCAGTTCTTC

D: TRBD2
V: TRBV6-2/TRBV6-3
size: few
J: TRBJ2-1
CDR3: CASSFLAGDYNEQFF
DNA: TGTGCCAGCAGTTTCCTAGCGGGGGACTACAATGAGCAGTTCTTC

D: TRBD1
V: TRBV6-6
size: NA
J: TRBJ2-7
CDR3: CASSGQGIHEQYF
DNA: TGTGCCAGCAGCGGACAGGGGATCCACGAGCAGTACTTC

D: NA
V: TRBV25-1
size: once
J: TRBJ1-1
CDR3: CASSEFLGPYTEAFF
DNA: TGTGCCAGCAGTGAATTCCTAGGGCCGTACACTGAAGCTTTCTTT

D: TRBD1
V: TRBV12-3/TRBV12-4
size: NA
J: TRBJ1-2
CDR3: CASSRPGTGNYGYTF
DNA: TGTGCCAGCAGCCGCCCCGGGACAGGGAACTATGGCTACACCTTC

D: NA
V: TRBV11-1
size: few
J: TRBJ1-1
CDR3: CASSLEWRMEAFF
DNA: TGTGCCAGCAGCTTAGAGTGGAGAATGGAAGCTTTCTTT

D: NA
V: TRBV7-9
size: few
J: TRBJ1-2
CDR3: CASSPAASVSGYTF
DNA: TGTGCCAGCAGCCCCGCGGCCTCAGTATCTGGCTACACCTTC

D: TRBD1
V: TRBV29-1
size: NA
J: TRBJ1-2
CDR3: CSVDFPGGSYGYTF
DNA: TGCAGCGTTGACTTCCCAGGGGGCAGCTATGGCTACACCTTC

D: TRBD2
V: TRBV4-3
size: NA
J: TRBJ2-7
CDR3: CASSQDLVGTSGLSEQYF
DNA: TGCGCCAGCAGCCAAGATCTAGTTGGGACTAGCGGACTTTCGGAGCAGTACTTC

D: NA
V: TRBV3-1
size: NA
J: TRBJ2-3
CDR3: CASSQGGTTDTQYF
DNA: TGTGCCAGCAGCCAAGGGGGAACCACAGATACGCAGTATTTT

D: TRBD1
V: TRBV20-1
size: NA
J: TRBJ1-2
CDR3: CSARDLRTGENGYTF
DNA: TGCAGTGCTAGAGATTTACGGACAGGGGAAAATGGCTACACCTTC

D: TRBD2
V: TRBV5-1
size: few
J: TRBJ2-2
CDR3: CASSPPGLARTGELFF
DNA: TGCGCCAGCAGCCCCCCGGGACTAGCACGAACCGGGGAGCTGTTTTTT

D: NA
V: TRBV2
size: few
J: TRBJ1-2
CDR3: CASANYGYTF
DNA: TGTGCCAGTGCTAACTATGGCTACACCTTC

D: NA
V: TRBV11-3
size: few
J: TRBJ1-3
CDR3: CASSLRPGNTIYF
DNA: TGTGCCAGCAGCTTACGACCTGGAAACACCATATATTTT

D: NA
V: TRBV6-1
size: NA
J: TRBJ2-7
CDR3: CASRIGRDEQYF
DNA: TGTGCCAGCAGAATTGGTAGGGACGAGCAGTACTTC

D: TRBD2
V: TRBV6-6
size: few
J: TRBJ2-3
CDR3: CASSSRTSGFTDTQYF
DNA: TGTGCCAGCAGTTCGCGGACTAGCGGGTTCACAGATACGCAGTATTTT

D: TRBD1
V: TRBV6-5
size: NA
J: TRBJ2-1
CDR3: CASSADRDYNEQFF
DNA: TGTGCCAGCAGTGCAGACAGGGACTACAATGAGCAGTTCTTC

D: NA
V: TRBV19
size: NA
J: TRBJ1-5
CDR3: CASTGRGNQPQHF
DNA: TGTGCCAGTACGGGCAGGGGCAATCAGCCCCAGCATTTT

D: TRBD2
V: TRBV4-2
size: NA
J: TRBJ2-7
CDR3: CASSHSRTSGLYEQYF
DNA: TGTGCCAGCAGCCACAGCCGGACTAGCGGCCTCTACGAGCAGTACTTC

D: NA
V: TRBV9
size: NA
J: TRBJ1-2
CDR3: CASSPPSQNAGYGYTF
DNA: TGTGCCAGCAGCCCTCCCTCCCAAAATGCGGGCTATGGCTACACCTTC

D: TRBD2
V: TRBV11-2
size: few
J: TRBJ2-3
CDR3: CASSPPGLVLDTQYF
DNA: TGTGCCAGCAGCCCTCCGGGACTAGTTTTAGATACGCAGTATTTT

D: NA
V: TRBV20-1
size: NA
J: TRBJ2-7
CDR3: CSARETANEQYF
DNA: TGCAGTGCTAGAGAGACAGCCAACGAGCAGTACTTC

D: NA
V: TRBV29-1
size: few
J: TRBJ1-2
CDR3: CSVPFPGWGYGYTF
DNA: TGCAGCGTTCCCTTTCCAGGGTGGGGCTATGGCTACACCTTC

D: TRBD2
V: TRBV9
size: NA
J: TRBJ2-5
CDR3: CASSLSSTSGQETQYF
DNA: TGTGCCAGCAGTCTATCCTCGACTAGCGGACAAGAGACCCAGTACTTC

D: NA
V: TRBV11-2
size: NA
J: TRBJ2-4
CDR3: CASSLEGLLAKNIQYF
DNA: TGTGCCAGCAGCTTAGAGGGCCTTCTAGCCAAAAACATTCAGTACTTC

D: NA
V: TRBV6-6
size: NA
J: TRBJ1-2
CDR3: CASSYESNYGYTF
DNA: TGTGCCAGCAGTTACGAGTCTAACTATGGCTACACCTTC

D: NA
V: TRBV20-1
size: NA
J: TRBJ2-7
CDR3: CSAGTYEQYF
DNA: TGCAGTGCCGGGACCTACGAGCAGTACTTC

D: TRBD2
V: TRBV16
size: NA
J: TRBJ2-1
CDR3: CASSQRVAGENNEQFF
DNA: TGTGCCAGCAGCCAACGGGTTGCGGGAGAGAACAATGAGCAGTTCTTC

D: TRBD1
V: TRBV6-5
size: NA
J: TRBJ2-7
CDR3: CASTSADRASEQYF
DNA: TGTGCCAGCACCTCTGCCGACAGGGCAAGCGAGCAGTACTTC

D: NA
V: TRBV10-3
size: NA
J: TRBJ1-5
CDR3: CAIKPDPWQPQHF
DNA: TGTGCCATCAAACCGGACCCGTGGCAGCCCCAGCATTTT

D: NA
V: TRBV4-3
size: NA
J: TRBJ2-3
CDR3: CASSQDRGIYLLTDTQYF
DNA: TGCGCCAGCAGCCAAGATCGGGGGATCTATCTTCTCACAGATACGCAGTATTTT

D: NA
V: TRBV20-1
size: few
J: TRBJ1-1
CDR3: CSALREGVRTEAFF
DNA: TGCAGTGCCCTCCGGGAGGGAGTAAGAACTGAAGCTTTCTTT

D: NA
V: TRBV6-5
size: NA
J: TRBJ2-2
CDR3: CASIGGGELFF
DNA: TGTGCCAGCATCGGTGGAGGGGAGCTGTTTTTT

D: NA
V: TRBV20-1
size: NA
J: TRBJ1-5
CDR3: CSANPVSRNQPQHF
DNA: TGCAGTGCTAACCCCGTCAGTCGCAATCAGCCCCAGCATTTT

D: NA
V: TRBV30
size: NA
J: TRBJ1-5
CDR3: CAWSESGNQPQHF
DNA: TGTGCCTGGAGTGAGAGCGGCAATCAGCCCCAGCATTTT

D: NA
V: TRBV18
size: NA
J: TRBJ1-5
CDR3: CASSYTGLGWPQHF
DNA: TGTGCCAGCTCCTATACAGGTCTTGGGTGGCCCCAGCATTTT

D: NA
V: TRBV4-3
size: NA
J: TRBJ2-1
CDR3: CASSQDNQAPVLNEQFF
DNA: TGCGCCAGCAGCCAAGACAATCAGGCCCCCGTCCTCAATGAGCAGTTCTTC

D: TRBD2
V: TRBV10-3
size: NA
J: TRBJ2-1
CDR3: CAISTGTNVPNEQFF
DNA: TGTGCCATCAGCACCGGGACTAACGTACCTAATGAGCAGTTCTTC

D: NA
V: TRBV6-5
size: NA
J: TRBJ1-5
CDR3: CASSYSNVNAANVKPQHF
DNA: TGTGCCAGCAGTTACTCGAATGTAAACGCCGCAAATGTAAAGCCCCAGCATTTT

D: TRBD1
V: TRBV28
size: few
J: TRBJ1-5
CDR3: CASSLPGTGGFHQPQHF
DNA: TGTGCCAGCAGTTTACCCGGGACAGGGGGCTTTCATCAGCCCCAGCATTTT